This entry features one T cell receptor beta chain sequence. What it recognizes is unknown. The sample is drawn from a study of CD4+ T cells in melanoma. Study-wide results and caveats: Diverse differentiation states were reported for melanoma neoantigen-specific CD4+ T cells. CD8+ T cell, macrophage and B cell function reportedly correlated with neoantigen-specific CD4+ T cells.

The table came from immunoSEQ multiplex PCR; TCRdb's copy has only in-frame clones and leaves some out. Altogether more than 90,000 clones are present, 92% being singletons, with the ten largest covering around 3%. The ends were cut back, 7 bases at V and 12 bases at J, with 16 bases in the middle. There are 11 residues in the CDR3. Germline assignment: CDR1 GTSNPN and CDR2 SVGIG (reference sequence). The sample taken for sequencing was peripheral blood. This chain links TRBV30 with TRBJ2-1; the D gene is possibly TRBD2 (5 bases). This receptor was identified in a human donor with melanoma. In DNA, the CDR3 is TGTGCCTACCATGAGGGCCTGGGGCAGTTCTTC. Translation: CAYHEGLGQFF. Full variable domain (rest looked up from reference TRBV30 and TRBJ2-1): SQTIHQWPATLVQPVGSPLSLECTVEGTSNPNLYWYRQAAGRGLQLLFYSVGIGQISSEVPQNLSASRPQDRQFILSSKKLLLSDSGFYLCAYHEGLGQFFGPGTRLTVL.